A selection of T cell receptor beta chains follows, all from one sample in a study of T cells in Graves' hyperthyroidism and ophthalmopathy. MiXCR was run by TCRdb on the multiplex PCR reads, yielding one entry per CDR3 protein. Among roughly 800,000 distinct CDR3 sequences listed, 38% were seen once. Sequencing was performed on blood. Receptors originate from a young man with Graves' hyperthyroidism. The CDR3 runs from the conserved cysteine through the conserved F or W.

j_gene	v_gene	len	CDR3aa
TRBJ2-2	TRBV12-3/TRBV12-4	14	CASSQATNTGELFF
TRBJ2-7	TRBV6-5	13	CASTGTTPYEQYF
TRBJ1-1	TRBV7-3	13	CASSSVLRTEAFF
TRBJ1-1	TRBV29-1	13	CSVGQGAITEAFF
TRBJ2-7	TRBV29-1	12	CSVGRGRGEQYF
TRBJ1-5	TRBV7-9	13	CASSLDMYQPQHF
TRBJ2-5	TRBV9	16	CASSLTGTGVGETQYF
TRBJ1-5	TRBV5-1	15	CASSLGWGSGQPQHF
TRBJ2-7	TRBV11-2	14	CASSLASAYYEQYF
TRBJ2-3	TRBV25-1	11	CASSVTDTQYF
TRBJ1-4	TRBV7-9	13	CASSLAVSEKLFF
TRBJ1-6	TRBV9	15	CASSVGVVMDSPLHF
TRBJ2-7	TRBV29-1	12	CSAEEESYEQYF
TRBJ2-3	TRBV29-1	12	CSTDAGSDTQYF
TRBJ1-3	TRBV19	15	CATDRGPCSGNTIYF
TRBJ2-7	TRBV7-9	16	CASSQTTSGRTHEQYF
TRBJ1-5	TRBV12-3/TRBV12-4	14	CASSLLEIGQPQHF
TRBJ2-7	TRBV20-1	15	CSAVPGYGGAYEQYF
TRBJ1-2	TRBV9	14	CASSVDYGGGGYTF
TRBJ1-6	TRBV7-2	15	CASCFPLIPNSPLHF
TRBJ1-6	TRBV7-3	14	CASTQGGVESPLHF
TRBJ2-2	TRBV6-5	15	CASSYSFGGLGELFF
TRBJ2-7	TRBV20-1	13	CSAAPGATYEQYF
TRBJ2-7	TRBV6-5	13	CASSERRGREQYF
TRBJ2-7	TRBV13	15	CASSTRGQLTYEQYF
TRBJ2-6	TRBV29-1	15	CSLEGLPPGANVLTF
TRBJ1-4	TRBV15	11	CATSREDRLFF
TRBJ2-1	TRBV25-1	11	CASSEFNEQFF
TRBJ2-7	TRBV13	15	CASSGQRGLSYEQYF